This is a list of T cell receptor beta chains from one sample in a study of blood T cell repertoires in COVID-19. The data were produced by immunoSEQ multiplex PCR, yet TCRdb's version contains in-frame clones alone and is incomplete. Seen here are 200,000 to 250,000 clones, roughly nine tenths observed once, and the top ten hold under 3.5%. Material: PBMCs or T cells enriched from blood (not recorded which). These TCRs come from a woman under 30 in a cohort exposed to, infected with or recovered from COVID-19 (not recorded which). The CDR3 runs from the conserved cysteine through the conserved F or W. Each record gives: clone size, V gene, CDR3 protein. Clone size is not always given. Where it is, it says once, few, many or a class for expanded clones.

clone size: once; V gene: TRBV6-5; CDR3 protein: CASSNAAAGDEQFF
clone size: .; V gene: TRBV5-1; CDR3 protein: CASSLSSENTGELFF
clone size: .; V gene: TRBV28; CDR3 protein: CASRRTGFNQPQHF
clone size: once; V gene: TRBV7-9; CDR3 protein: CARVLAGGPWSTDTQYF
clone size: once; V gene: TRBV9; CDR3 protein: CASSVADFTLETQYF
clone size: .; V gene: TRBV7-6; CDR3 protein: CASSSSGSFGTDTQYF
clone size: .; V gene: TRBV5-1; CDR3 protein: CASSTGQIGQETQYF
clone size: .; V gene: TRBV11-3; CDR3 protein: CASSGQSRDGYGYTF
clone size: .; V gene: TRBV5-1; CDR3 protein: CASSLETGGEKLFF
clone size: .; V gene: TRBV4-1; CDR3 protein: CASSQGTGGRKTNEKLFF
clone size: .; V gene: TRBV15; CDR3 protein: CATSRDTTDYEQYF
clone size: .; V gene: TRBV3-1/TRBV3-2; CDR3 protein: CASSHLLGGTANQPQHF
clone size: .; V gene: TRBV7-3; CDR3 protein: CASSQQGARGPDTEAFF
clone size: .; V gene: TRBV4-1; CDR3 protein: CASSARTSGSSDTQYF
clone size: .; V gene: TRBV5-1; CDR3 protein: CASSVPRRPTEAGGRSYNEQFF
clone size: .; V gene: TRBV4-1; CDR3 protein: CASSQNQASNQPQHF
clone size: few; V gene: TRBV27; CDR3 protein: CASSLEQGSSYNSPLHF
clone size: .; V gene: TRBV19; CDR3 protein: CASVGLGNEQFF
clone size: once; V gene: TRBV27; CDR3 protein: CASSLRVGGPGELFF
clone size: once; V gene: TRBV7-9; CDR3 protein: CASNFNSGEETQYF
clone size: .; V gene: TRBV6-5; CDR3 protein: CASSYSGSGNTIYF
clone size: few; V gene: TRBV2; CDR3 protein: CASSEGPRYGYTF
clone size: .; V gene: TRBV15; CDR3 protein: CATSRDREVTEAFF
clone size: .; V gene: TRBV2; CDR3 protein: CASSEDRWDSPLHF
clone size: .; V gene: TRBV2; CDR3 protein: CASSEATGGGSNQPQHF
clone size: once; V gene: TRBV10-3; CDR3 protein: CAISDSVGSYNEQFF
clone size: .; V gene: TRBV18; CDR3 protein: CASSLRTGGGKKLFF
clone size: .; V gene: TRBV19; CDR3 protein: CASSMEGAGGGYTF
clone size: .; V gene: TRBV28; CDR3 protein: CASSSPSSGRYGYTF
clone size: .; V gene: TRBV27; CDR3 protein: CASSGQSVRRGEAFF
clone size: .; V gene: TRBV5-1; CDR3 protein: CASSPQGQGLTGELFF
clone size: .; V gene: TRBV6-1; CDR3 protein: CASREPGQGRRDYGYTF
clone size: .; V gene: TRBV28; CDR3 protein: CASSFLGDLGHEQYF
clone size: once; V gene: TRBV11-2; CDR3 protein: CASSPGGLYRVGTEAFF
clone size: .; V gene: TRBV24-1; CDR3 protein: CATSDREINTEAFF
clone size: .; V gene: TRBV24-1; CDR3 protein: CATTVGHMNTEAFF
clone size: .; V gene: TRBV5-1; CDR3 protein: CASSLGAGDEQFF
clone size: .; V gene: TRBV28; CDR3 protein: CASKGLAGPDTQYF
clone size: few; V gene: TRBV9; CDR3 protein: CASSVDGNTEAFF
clone size: .; V gene: TRBV3-1/TRBV3-2; CDR3 protein: CASSHKAGMNTEAFF
clone size: once; V gene: TRBV6-5; CDR3 protein: CASSLATSGGYEQYF
clone size: .; V gene: TRBV29-1; CDR3 protein: CSVEKGTSGSNQETQYF
clone size: .; V gene: TRBV29-1; CDR3 protein: CSVEEGQGGYTF
clone size: .; V gene: TRBV18; CDR3 protein: CASHRGGFVEDEKLFF
clone size: .; V gene: TRBV5-1; CDR3 protein: CASSRIGPQGDYGYTF
clone size: .; V gene: TRBV2; CDR3 protein: CASSEQQGYGYEQYF
clone size: .; V gene: TRBV4-2; CDR3 protein: CASSPGLAGDYNEQFF
clone size: .; V gene: TRBV14; CDR3 protein: CASSQARDSRTDTQYF
clone size: .; V gene: TRBV5-5; CDR3 protein: CASNELAGGQDEQFF
clone size: .; V gene: TRBV7-9; CDR3 protein: CASSLEWDTNYEQYF
clone size: few; V gene: TRBV5-1; CDR3 protein: CASSPRLQTGYGYTF
clone size: .; V gene: TRBV5-6; CDR3 protein: CASSTGTGDGYTF
clone size: once; V gene: TRBV28; CDR3 protein: CASSPPVGGGEAFF
clone size: .; V gene: TRBV18; CDR3 protein: CASSPPGLAEYNEQFF
clone size: once; V gene: TRBV6-5; CDR3 protein: CASRGEGIAAGGAFF
clone size: .; V gene: TRBV27; CDR3 protein: CASRYQGTNEKLFF
clone size: .; V gene: TRBV5-4; CDR3 protein: CASTRQGAYEQYF
clone size: .; V gene: TRBV29-1; CDR3 protein: CSVGGGFLLGSPLHF
clone size: .; V gene: TRBV3-1/TRBV3-2; CDR3 protein: CASSQAQGYYEQYF